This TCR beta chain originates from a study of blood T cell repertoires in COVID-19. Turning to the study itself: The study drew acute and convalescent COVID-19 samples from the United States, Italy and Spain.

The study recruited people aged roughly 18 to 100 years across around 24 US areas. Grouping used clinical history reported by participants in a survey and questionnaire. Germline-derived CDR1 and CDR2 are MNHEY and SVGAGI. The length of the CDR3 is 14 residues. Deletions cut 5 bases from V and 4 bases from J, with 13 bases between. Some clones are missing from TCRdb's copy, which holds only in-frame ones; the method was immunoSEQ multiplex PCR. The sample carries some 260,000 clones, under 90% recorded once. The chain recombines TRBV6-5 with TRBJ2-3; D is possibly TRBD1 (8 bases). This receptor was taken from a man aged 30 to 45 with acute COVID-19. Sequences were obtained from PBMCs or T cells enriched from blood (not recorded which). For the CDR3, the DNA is TGTGCCAGCAGTAGACAGGGGAGGGCAGATACGCAGTATTTT. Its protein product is CASSRQGRADTQYF.